This TCR beta chain emerged from a study of blood T cells in healthy people across ages. General study findings and limits: Diversity was estimated from one million T cells, and these estimates were considered underestimates. With age, beta diversity per million T cells declined roughly linearly, significantly by around 43.

This CDR3 has 16 residues. CDR1 and CDR2 from the germline V gene are SGHDN and FVKESK. V trimming: 5 bases; J trimming: 2 bases; junction bases outside the gene matches: 12. Using a J-beta primer mix together with a sample-barcoded 5' primer, a second PCR was run for roughly 7 to 12 cycles. TCRdb fed the 5' RACE reads into MiXCR, producing one record per CDR3 protein. The sample lists about 800,000 distinct CDR3 sequences; 35% to 60% were seen once. This clonotype was detected only a few times. Its antigen remains unknown. This clonotype originated in an elderly man in good health. Sequenced: blood. This sequence joins TRBV14 and TRBJ2-7, with 7 bases lining up with TRBD2. The CDR3 loop is CASSKSASGAPYEQYF. The CDR3 DNA reads TGTGCCAGCAGCAAATCCGCTAGCGGAGCCCCCTACGAGCAGTACTTC.